Presented here are 4 T cell receptor beta chains from one specimen sequenced in a study of STAT3 mutations in large granular lymphocyte leukemia (dated by TCRdb to about 2019). Paper-wide results and their limitations: Every T-LGLL patient showed at least one immunodominant TCRbeta clonotype, and about half showed multiple immunodominant subclonotypes.

No antigen has been assigned to these receptors. Libraries were constructed by the immunoSEQ multiplex PCR assay. TCRdb obtained this table from immuneACCESS and retained in-frame rearrangements with V and J assigned. These tables miss some clones; where compared with another copy, unresolved V genes account for less than half of the shortfall, and the remainder is unexplained. Recorded for this sample are several thousand clones; around 94% of them occurred a single time. 33% of the sample is in the top ten clones. Sequenced sample: peripheral blood mononuclear cells. The receptors originated from a man in his sixties with T-cell large granular lymphocyte leukemia. Some clones in this sample may be carry-over from other donors' samples. The age is the age at diagnosis.

The rearrangement joins TRBV6-1 to TRBJ2-5; possibly TRBD1 for D (6 bases). From germline, CDR1 is MNHNS and CDR2 SASEGT. The CDR3 contains 15 residues. V lost 2 bases, J lost 1 base, and 11 bases lay in between. The CDR3 DNA is TGTGCCAGCAGTGAACCTTCACAGGGCCAAGAGACCCAGTACTTC. Amino acid sequence: CASSEPSQGQETQYF.

DNA for the CDR3: TGCGCCAGCAGCTTCTGGGGAGGAAACGAGCAGTACTTC. Protein sequence: CASSFWGGNEQYF. The V call is TRBV5-1, the J call TRBJ2-7; possible D gene TRBD2, 6 bases. This CDR3 comprises 13 residues. CDR1 is SGHRS and CDR2 is YFSETQ in the germline V gene. Trimming removed 2 bases at V and 5 bases at J, with 11 bases between.

V is TRBV6-6 and J is TRBJ2-3; 8 bases are a match to TRBD2. Trimming at V came to 0 bases and at J to 5 bases, leaving 4 bases not matched to a gene. The CDR3 contains 15 residues. Per germline, CDR1 MNHNY and CDR2 SVGAGI (reference sequence). The CDR3 coding sequence is TGTGCCAGCAGTTACTCCGGGACTAGAAAAGATACGCAGTATTTT. This gives the protein CASSYSGTRKDTQYF.

The chain links TRBV9 to TRBJ1-6; D is undetermined. Germline CDR1 is SGDLS and CDR2 is YYNGEE. V lost 3 bases, J lost 7 bases, and 5 bases lay in between. This CDR3 spans 12 amino acids. CDR3 amino acids: CASSATNSPLHF. CDR3 nucleotides: TGTGCCAGCAGCGCGACCAATTCACCCCTCCACTTT.